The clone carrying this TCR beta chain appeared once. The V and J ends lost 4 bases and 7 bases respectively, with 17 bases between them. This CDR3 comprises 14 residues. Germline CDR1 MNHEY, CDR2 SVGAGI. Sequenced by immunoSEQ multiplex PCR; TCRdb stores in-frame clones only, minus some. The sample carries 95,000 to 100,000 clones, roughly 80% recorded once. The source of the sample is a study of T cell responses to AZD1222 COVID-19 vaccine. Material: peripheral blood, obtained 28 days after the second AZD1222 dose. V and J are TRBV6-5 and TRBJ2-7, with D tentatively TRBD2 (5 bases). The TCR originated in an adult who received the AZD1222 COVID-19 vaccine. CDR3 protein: CASSSGPGEREQYF. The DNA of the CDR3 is TGTGCCAGCAGTTCTGGACCCGGGGAGAGGGAGCAGTACTTC.